This entry is about one TCR beta chain. Its antigen is not known. Assay: immunoSEQ multiplex PCR; the TCRdb copy retains only in-frame clones and omits some. Here the sample spans some 66,000 clones, 95% to 98% being singletons. The data are from a study of cytomegalovirus exposure and HLA in healthy donors. Study-wide findings and caveats: Specificity of a few CMV-associated chains for CMV antigens was verified in vitro.

The sample taken for sequencing was PBMCs. The TCR originated in a woman between 18 and 30 years old in good health and CMV-seropositive.

The CDR3 here is CASSPLAANNEQFF. DNA for the CDR3: TGTGCCAGCAGTCCACTAGCGGCCAACAATGAGCAGTTCTTC. The chain combines TRBV28 with TRBJ2-1; 8 bases line up with TRBD2. The CDR3 spans 14 residues. Trimming removed 5 bases from V and 5 bases from J; junction bases left unmatched: 5. Germline V gene sequence: CDR1 MDHEN, CDR2 SYDVKM.